The 14 T cell receptor beta chains below were found in one sample sequenced in a study of T cell responses to AZD1222 COVID-19 vaccine. Sequencing was performed with immunoSEQ multiplex PCR; in TCRdb, only in-frame clones are kept and a portion is missing. Counted here are roughly 97,000 clones, about 89% occurring once; the ten biggest clones make up less than 4%. The specimen was peripheral blood, collected 28 days after the second dose of the MenACWY control vaccine. These receptors all stem from an adult who received the MenACWY meningococcal vaccine as a control.

The chain combines TRBV9 with TRBJ1-2; TRBD1 matches 9 bases. This CDR3 has 18 amino acids. Trimming removed 2 bases from V and 4 bases from J; junction bases left unmatched: 15. Germline V gene sequence: CDR1 SGDLS, CDR2 YYNGEE. CDR3 nucleotides: TGTGCCAGCAGCGTGGGGGGTGGGACAGGGCGGCAGGGCTATGGCTACACCTTC. Amino acids: CASSVGGGTGRQGYGYTF.

CDR3 in DNA: TGTGCCAGTAGTATAGGCGGCCTTGCTTACGAGCAGTACTTC. Its translation is CASSIGGLAYEQYF. This chain connects TRBV19 to TRBJ2-7; D is unresolved. The V end lost 1 base, the J end lost 4 bases, and 11 bases lay between the germline ends. The CDR3 runs to 14 residues. CDR1 is LNHDA and CDR2 is SQIVND in the germline V gene (reference sequence).

This clone was seen just once. The chain has TRBV27 and TRBJ1-2; D possibly corresponds to TRBD1 (5 bases). V lost 2 bases, J lost 0 bases, and 7 bases lay in between. Germline assignment: CDR1 MNHEY and CDR2 SMNVEV (reference sequence). The CDR3 length is 14 residues. CDR3 nucleotide sequence: TGTGCCAGCAGTTTAGACAGATCTAACTATGGCTACACCTTC. This sequence encodes CASSLDRSNYGYTF.

This clone appeared many times. The chain recombines TRBV6-5 with TRBJ1-5; D gene unclear. The CDR3 loop spans 14 amino acids. Looked up from germline, CDR1 is MNHEY and CDR2 is SVGAGI. V was clipped by 7 bases and J by 9 bases, with 19 bases between them. The CDR3 bases are TGTGCCAGCACCCCTCGGGAAGGGTGGCGGCCCCAGCATTTT. Amino acids: CASTPREGWRPQHF.

DNA of the CDR3: TGTGCCACCAGCGTCGACAGTACTAGCACAGATACGCAGTATTTT. Its translation is CATSVDSTSTDTQYF. V gene TRBV15 combines with J gene TRBJ2-3, with TRBD1 as a possible D gene (5 bases). V shed 5 bases and J shed 0 bases, with 12 bases lying between them. Germline-derived CDR1 and CDR2 are LNHNV and YYDKDF (reference sequence). CDR3 size: 15 residues.

The chain is built from TRBV5-4 and TRBJ1-2; 11 bases fit TRBD1. CDR1 and CDR2 from the germline V gene are SGHNT and YYREEE (reference sequence). This CDR3 spans 15 amino acids. With 4 bases clipped from V and 2 bases from J, the junction kept 4 bases outside the gene matches. CDR3 coding DNA: TGTGCCAGCAGCGGAGGGACAGGGGGAAACTATGGCTACACCTTC. Translating it yields CASSGGTGGNYGYTF. The variable domain in full, completed from reference TRBV5-4 and TRBJ1-2, reads ETGVTQSPTHLIKTRGQQVTLRCSSQSGHNTVSWYQQALGQGPQFIFQYYREEENGRGNFPPRFSGLQFPNYSSELNVNALELDDSALYLCASSGGTGGNYGYTFGSGTRLTVV.

This CDR3 reads CASRDTKRAANEQFF. CDR3 sequence (DNA): TGTGCCAGCAGGGATACTAAAAGGGCAGCAAATGAGCAGTTCTTC. V is TRBV14 and J is TRBJ2-1; D remains unclear. The CDR3 runs to 15 residues. V was clipped by 6 bases and J by 7 bases, with 19 bases between them. In germline, CDR1 is SGHDN, CDR2 FVKESK. Based on the CDR3 plus reference TRBV14 and TRBJ2-1, the full variable domain is EAGVTQFPSHSVIEKGQTVTLRCDPISGHDNLYWYRRVMGKEIKFLLHFVKESKQDESGMPNNRFLAERTGGTYSTLKVQPAELEDSGVYFCASRDTKRAANEQFFGPGTRLTVL.

The chain employs TRBV3-1 (or the pseudogene TRBV3-2) and TRBJ1-4; 7 bases map to TRBD1. This CDR3 spans 17 amino acids. Germline V gene sequence: CDR1 LGHDT, CDR2 YNNKEL (reference sequence). The J segment lost 5 bases and the V segment lost 1 base, leaving 10 bases of the junction unmatched. The CDR3 DNA reads TGTGCCAGCAGCCAAGGGGGTCTCGGACAGGAGAATGAAAAACTGTTTTTT. Translating gives CASSQGGLGQENEKLFF.

The rearrangement uses TRBV19 and TRBJ2-1; D call uncertain. CDR3 size: 13 residues. In germline, CDR1 is LNHDA, CDR2 SQIVND (reference sequence). V shed 6 bases and J shed 0 bases, with 6 bases lying between them. The CDR3, as DNA: TGTGCCAGTAGGACACGCTCCTACAATGAGCAGTTCTTC. Protein product: CASRTRSYNEQFF. The variable domain in full, completed from reference TRBV19 and TRBJ2-1, reads DGGITQSPKYLFRKEGQNVTLSCEQNLNHDAMYWYRQDPGQGLRLIYYSQIVNDFQKGDIAEGYSVSREKKESFPLTVTSAQKNPTAFYLCASRTRSYNEQFFGPGTRLTVL.

The chain is built from TRBV6-2 or TRBV6-3 and TRBJ2-3; 8 nucleotides align to TRBD1. The germline V gene encodes CDR1 MNHEY and CDR2 SVGEGT. The ends lost 5 bases at V and 6 bases at J; junction bases unmatched: 13. CDR3 length: 16 residues. In DNA form, the CDR3 reads TGTGCCAGCAGTCGCCCAGGGGGCGTCGGGGAGGATACGCAGTATTTT. Amino acids: CASSRPGGVGEDTQYF.

V is TRBV18 and J is TRBJ2-7, with TRBD1 identical over 7 bases. The ends lost 0 bases at V and 7 bases at J; junction bases unmatched: 9. This CDR3 comprises 15 residues. Germline lookup yields CDR1 KGHSH and CDR2 LQKENI. CDR3 coding DNA: TGTGCCAGCTCACCACCGGGGACGCCGACAGGGGAGCAGTACTTC. Translation gives CASSPPGTPTGEQYF. The variable domain in full, with the rest retrieved from reference TRBV18 and TRBJ2-7, is NAGVMQNPRHLVRRRGQEARLRCSPMKGHSHVYWYRQLPEEGLKFMVYLQKENIIDESGMPKERFSAEFPKEGPSILRIQQVVRGDSAAYFCASSPPGTPTGEQYFGPGTRLTVT.

V is TRBV4-3 and J is TRBJ2-5; D unresolved. Germline V lookup: CDR1 LGHNA, CDR2 YSLEER. Trimming removed 0 bases from V and 2 bases from J, with 7 bases in between. This CDR3 has 14 amino acids. CDR3 region: CASSQEPGQETQYF. The DNA for the CDR3 is TGCGCCAGCAGCCAAGAACCCGGGCAAGAGACCCAGTACTTC.

The chain employs TRBV4-1 and TRBJ2-7, with a possible D match to TRBD2 (5 bases). V was trimmed by 1 base and J by 5 bases, leaving 15 bases between them. Looked up from germline, CDR1 is MGHRA and CDR2 is YSYEKL. The CDR3 totals 15 residues. For the CDR3, the DNA is TGCGCCAGCAGCCAAGCCGGGGTCTGGACCCACGAGCAGTACTTC. Translated, it gives CASSQAGVWTHEQYF.

V is TRBV5-6 and J is TRBJ2-7; D not resolved. Germline V gene lookup returns CDR1 SGHDT and CDR2 YYEEEE. V lost 3 bases, J lost 1 base, and 8 bases lay in between. The CDR3 has 13 amino acids. This chain's CDR3 is CASSSVLSYEQYF. The CDR3 region has the DNA TGTGCCAGCAGCTCCGTCTTGTCCTACGAGCAGTACTTC.